A selection of T cell receptor beta chains follows, all from one sample in a study of early T cells in non-severe SARS-CoV-2 infection. Each CDR3 protein is one row after TCRdb ran MiXCR on the 5' RACE reads. The sample carries approximately 70,000 distinct CDR3 sequences, 12% recorded once. Sequencing was performed on whole blood. These receptors were collected from an adult who was a healthcare worker with PCR-confirmed SARS-CoV-2 infection or an uninfected control (not recorded which). Each CDR3 is given without its conserved first and last residue.

TRBV27	TRBJ1-5	ATGGQSNQPQH
TRBV7-9	TRBJ2-1	ASNLSSLAGGSSYNEQF
TRBV25-1	TRBJ1-4	ASSSYPGQGTEKLF
TRBV19	TRBJ2-3	ASSGGASTDTQY
TRBV18	TRBJ2-5	ASSPMGKTQY
TRBV19	TRBJ2-2	ASSPNLGSGELF
TRBV14	TRBJ2-1	ASSQDLRAGED
TRBV3-1	TRBJ1-2	ASSTAGDRAYGYT
TRBV12-5	TRBJ2-7	ASGLVGRGNPEQY
TRBV18	TRBJ2-7	ASSLHGDEQY
TRBV18	TRBJ2-1	ASSPDRGNNEQF
TRBV27	TRBJ2-1	ASSVFGRGSNNEQF
TRBV10-1	TRBJ2-3	ASSDLDGSTDTQY
TRBV9	TRBJ2-3	ASSLGRITTDTQY
TRBV7-6	TRBJ1-3	ASTPGGDSGNTIY
TRBV12-3/TRBV12-4	TRBJ2-7	ASSNQGGTYEQY
TRBV2	TRBJ1-2	ASSRDRDYGYT
TRBV6-1	TRBJ2-7	ASSARTGPHEQY
TRBV6-5	TRBJ2-5	ASRSFGTQETQY
TRBV20-1	TRBJ2-7	SAPPSGRAGNEQY
TRBV2	TRBJ1-6	ASSVGRDNSPLH
TRBV12-3/TRBV12-4	TRBJ2-3	ASSLPAGGSTDTQY